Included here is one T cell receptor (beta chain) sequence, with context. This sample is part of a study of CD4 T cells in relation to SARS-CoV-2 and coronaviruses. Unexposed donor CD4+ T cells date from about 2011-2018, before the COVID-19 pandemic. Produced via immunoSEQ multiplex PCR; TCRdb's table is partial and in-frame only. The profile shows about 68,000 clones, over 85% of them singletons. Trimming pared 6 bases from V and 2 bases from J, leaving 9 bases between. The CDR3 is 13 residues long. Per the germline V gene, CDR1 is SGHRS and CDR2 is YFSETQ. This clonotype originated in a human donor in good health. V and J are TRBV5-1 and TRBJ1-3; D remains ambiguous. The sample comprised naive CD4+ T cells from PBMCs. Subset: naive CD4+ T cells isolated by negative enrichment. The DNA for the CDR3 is TGCGCCAGCAAAACGGAGCCTGGAAACACCATATATTTT. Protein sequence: CASKTEPGNTIYF.